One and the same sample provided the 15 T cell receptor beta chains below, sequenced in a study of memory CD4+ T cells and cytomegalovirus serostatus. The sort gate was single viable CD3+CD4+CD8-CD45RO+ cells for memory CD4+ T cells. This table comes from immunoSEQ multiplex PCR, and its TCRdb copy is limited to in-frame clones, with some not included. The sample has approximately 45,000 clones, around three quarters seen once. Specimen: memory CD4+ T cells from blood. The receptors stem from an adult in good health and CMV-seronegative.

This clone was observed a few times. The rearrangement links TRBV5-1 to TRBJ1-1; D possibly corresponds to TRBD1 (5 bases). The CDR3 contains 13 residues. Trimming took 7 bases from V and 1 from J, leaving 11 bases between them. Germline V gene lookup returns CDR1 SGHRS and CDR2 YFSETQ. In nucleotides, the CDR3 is TGCGCCAGCCGCCAGGGACCGAACACTGAAGCTTTCTTT. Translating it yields CASRQGPNTEAFF.

Here the CDR3 reads CASTPRTGAETQYF. CDR3 in DNA: TGTGCCAGCACCCCTCGGACAGGGGCAGAGACCCAGTACTTC. V and J are TRBV7-2 and TRBJ2-5, with TRBD1 matching over 9 bases. The germline gives CDR1 SGHTA, CDR2 FQGNSA. CDR3 length: 14 residues. V lost 7 bases to trimming and J lost 4 bases; unmatched junction nucleotides: 7.

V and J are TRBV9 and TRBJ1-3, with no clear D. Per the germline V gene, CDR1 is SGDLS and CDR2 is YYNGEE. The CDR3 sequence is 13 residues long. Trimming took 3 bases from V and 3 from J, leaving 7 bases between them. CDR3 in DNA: TGTGCCAGCAGCGGAACCTTTGGAAACACCATATATTTT. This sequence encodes CASSGTFGNTIYF.

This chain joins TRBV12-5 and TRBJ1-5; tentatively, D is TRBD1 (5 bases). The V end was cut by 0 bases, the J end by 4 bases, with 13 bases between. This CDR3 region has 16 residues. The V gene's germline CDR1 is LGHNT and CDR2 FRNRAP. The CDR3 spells CASGLVLGAVNQPQHF. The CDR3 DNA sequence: TGTGCTAGTGGTTTGGTACTTGGGGCAGTGAATCAGCCCCAGCATTTT.

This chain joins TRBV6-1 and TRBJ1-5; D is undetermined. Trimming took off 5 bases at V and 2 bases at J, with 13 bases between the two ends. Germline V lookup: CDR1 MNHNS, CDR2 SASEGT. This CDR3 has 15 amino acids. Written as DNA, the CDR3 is TGTGCCAGCAGTTCTAGCGACTGGGGCAATCAGCCCCAGCATTTT. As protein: CASSSSDWGNQPQHF.

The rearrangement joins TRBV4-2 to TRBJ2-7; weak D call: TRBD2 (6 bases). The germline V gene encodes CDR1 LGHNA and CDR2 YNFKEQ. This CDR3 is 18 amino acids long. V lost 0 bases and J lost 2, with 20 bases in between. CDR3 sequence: CASSQDPIGGVAAYEQYF. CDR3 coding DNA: TGTGCCAGCAGCCAAGATCCCATAGGCGGGGTCGCCGCCTACGAGCAGTACTTC.

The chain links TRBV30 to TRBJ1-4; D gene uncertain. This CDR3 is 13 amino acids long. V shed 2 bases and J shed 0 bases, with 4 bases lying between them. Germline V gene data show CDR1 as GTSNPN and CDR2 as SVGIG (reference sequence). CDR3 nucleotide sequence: TGTGCCTGGAGTATAACAACTAATGAAAAACTGTTTTTT. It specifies CAWSITTNEKLFF. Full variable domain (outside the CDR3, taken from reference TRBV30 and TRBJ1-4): SQTIHQWPATLVQPVGSPLSLECTVEGTSNPNLYWYRQAAGRGLQLLFYSVGIGQISSEVPQNLSASRPQDRQFILSSKKLLLSDSGFYLCAWSITTNEKLFFGSGTQLSVL.

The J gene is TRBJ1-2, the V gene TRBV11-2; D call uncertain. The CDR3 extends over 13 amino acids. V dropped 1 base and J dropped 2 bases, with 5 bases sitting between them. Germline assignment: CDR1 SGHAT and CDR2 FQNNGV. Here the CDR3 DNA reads TGTGCCAGCAGCTTAGTTGGAAACTATGGCTACACCTTC. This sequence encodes CASSLVGNYGYTF.

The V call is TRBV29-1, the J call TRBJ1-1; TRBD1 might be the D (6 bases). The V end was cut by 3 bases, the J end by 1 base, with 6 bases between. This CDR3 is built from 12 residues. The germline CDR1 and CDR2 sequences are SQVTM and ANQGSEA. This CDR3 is CSVDRGNTEAFF. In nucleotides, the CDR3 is TGCAGCGTTGACAGGGGGAACACTGAAGCTTTCTTT. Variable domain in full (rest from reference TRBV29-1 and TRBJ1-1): SAVISQKPSRDICQRGTSLTIQCQVDSQVTMMFWYRQQPGQSLTLIATANQGSEATYESGFVIDKFPISRPNLTFSTLTVSNMSPEDSSIYLCSVDRGNTEAFFGQGTRLTVV.

CDR3 DNA sequence: TGCGCCAGCAGCTTGGAACTTCCCGGCCACGAGCAGTACTTC. Translating it yields CASSLELPGHEQYF. The chain employs TRBV5-1 and TRBJ2-7; D is ambiguous. The CDR3 consists of 14 residues. Deletions cut 0 bases from V and 5 bases from J, with 12 bases between. Germline V CDR1 and CDR2: SGHRS, YFSETQ.

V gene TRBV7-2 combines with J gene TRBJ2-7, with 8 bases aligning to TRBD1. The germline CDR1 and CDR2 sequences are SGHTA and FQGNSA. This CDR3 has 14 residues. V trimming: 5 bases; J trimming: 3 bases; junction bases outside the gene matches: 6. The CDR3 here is CASSLRDRNYEQYF. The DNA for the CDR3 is TGTGCCAGCAGCCTCCGGGACAGGAACTACGAGCAGTACTTC. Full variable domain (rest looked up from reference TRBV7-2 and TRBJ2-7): GAGVSQSPSNKVTEKGKDVELRCDPISGHTALYWYRQSLGQGLEFLIYFQGNSAPDKSGLPSDRFSAERTGGSVSTLTIQRTQQEDSAVYLCASSLRDRNYEQYFGPGTRLTVT.

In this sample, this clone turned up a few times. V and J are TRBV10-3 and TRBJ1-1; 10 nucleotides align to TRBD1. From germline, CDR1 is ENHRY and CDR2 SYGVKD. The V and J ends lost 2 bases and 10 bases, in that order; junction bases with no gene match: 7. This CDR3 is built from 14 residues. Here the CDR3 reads CAISEADRGRGAFF. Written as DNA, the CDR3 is TGTGCCATCAGTGAGGCTGACAGGGGGCGTGGAGCTTTCTTT.

In nucleotides, the CDR3 is TGCGCCAGCAGCCAAGAGTTTCCGCGAGCAACTAATGAAAAACTGTTTTTT. Translated: CASSQEFPRATNEKLFF. V usage is TRBV4-1 and J usage is TRBJ1-4; the D is unclear. V was cut by 0 bases and J by 0 bases, with 11 bases left in between. This CDR3 has 17 amino acids. Germline V gives CDR1 MGHRA, CDR2 YSYEKL.

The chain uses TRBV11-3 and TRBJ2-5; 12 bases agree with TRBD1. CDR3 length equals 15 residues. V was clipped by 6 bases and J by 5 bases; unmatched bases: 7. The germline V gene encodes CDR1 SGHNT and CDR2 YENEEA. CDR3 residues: CASSTGTGGTETQYF. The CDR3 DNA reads TGTGCCAGCAGTACCGGGACAGGGGGCACGGAGACCCAGTACTTC.

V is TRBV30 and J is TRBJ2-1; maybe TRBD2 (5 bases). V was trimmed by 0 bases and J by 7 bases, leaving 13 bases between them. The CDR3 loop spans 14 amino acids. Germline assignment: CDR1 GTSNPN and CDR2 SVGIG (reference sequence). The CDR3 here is CAWSVQTTSNEQFF. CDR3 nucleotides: TGTGCCTGGAGTGTCCAGACTACAAGTAATGAGCAGTTCTTC.